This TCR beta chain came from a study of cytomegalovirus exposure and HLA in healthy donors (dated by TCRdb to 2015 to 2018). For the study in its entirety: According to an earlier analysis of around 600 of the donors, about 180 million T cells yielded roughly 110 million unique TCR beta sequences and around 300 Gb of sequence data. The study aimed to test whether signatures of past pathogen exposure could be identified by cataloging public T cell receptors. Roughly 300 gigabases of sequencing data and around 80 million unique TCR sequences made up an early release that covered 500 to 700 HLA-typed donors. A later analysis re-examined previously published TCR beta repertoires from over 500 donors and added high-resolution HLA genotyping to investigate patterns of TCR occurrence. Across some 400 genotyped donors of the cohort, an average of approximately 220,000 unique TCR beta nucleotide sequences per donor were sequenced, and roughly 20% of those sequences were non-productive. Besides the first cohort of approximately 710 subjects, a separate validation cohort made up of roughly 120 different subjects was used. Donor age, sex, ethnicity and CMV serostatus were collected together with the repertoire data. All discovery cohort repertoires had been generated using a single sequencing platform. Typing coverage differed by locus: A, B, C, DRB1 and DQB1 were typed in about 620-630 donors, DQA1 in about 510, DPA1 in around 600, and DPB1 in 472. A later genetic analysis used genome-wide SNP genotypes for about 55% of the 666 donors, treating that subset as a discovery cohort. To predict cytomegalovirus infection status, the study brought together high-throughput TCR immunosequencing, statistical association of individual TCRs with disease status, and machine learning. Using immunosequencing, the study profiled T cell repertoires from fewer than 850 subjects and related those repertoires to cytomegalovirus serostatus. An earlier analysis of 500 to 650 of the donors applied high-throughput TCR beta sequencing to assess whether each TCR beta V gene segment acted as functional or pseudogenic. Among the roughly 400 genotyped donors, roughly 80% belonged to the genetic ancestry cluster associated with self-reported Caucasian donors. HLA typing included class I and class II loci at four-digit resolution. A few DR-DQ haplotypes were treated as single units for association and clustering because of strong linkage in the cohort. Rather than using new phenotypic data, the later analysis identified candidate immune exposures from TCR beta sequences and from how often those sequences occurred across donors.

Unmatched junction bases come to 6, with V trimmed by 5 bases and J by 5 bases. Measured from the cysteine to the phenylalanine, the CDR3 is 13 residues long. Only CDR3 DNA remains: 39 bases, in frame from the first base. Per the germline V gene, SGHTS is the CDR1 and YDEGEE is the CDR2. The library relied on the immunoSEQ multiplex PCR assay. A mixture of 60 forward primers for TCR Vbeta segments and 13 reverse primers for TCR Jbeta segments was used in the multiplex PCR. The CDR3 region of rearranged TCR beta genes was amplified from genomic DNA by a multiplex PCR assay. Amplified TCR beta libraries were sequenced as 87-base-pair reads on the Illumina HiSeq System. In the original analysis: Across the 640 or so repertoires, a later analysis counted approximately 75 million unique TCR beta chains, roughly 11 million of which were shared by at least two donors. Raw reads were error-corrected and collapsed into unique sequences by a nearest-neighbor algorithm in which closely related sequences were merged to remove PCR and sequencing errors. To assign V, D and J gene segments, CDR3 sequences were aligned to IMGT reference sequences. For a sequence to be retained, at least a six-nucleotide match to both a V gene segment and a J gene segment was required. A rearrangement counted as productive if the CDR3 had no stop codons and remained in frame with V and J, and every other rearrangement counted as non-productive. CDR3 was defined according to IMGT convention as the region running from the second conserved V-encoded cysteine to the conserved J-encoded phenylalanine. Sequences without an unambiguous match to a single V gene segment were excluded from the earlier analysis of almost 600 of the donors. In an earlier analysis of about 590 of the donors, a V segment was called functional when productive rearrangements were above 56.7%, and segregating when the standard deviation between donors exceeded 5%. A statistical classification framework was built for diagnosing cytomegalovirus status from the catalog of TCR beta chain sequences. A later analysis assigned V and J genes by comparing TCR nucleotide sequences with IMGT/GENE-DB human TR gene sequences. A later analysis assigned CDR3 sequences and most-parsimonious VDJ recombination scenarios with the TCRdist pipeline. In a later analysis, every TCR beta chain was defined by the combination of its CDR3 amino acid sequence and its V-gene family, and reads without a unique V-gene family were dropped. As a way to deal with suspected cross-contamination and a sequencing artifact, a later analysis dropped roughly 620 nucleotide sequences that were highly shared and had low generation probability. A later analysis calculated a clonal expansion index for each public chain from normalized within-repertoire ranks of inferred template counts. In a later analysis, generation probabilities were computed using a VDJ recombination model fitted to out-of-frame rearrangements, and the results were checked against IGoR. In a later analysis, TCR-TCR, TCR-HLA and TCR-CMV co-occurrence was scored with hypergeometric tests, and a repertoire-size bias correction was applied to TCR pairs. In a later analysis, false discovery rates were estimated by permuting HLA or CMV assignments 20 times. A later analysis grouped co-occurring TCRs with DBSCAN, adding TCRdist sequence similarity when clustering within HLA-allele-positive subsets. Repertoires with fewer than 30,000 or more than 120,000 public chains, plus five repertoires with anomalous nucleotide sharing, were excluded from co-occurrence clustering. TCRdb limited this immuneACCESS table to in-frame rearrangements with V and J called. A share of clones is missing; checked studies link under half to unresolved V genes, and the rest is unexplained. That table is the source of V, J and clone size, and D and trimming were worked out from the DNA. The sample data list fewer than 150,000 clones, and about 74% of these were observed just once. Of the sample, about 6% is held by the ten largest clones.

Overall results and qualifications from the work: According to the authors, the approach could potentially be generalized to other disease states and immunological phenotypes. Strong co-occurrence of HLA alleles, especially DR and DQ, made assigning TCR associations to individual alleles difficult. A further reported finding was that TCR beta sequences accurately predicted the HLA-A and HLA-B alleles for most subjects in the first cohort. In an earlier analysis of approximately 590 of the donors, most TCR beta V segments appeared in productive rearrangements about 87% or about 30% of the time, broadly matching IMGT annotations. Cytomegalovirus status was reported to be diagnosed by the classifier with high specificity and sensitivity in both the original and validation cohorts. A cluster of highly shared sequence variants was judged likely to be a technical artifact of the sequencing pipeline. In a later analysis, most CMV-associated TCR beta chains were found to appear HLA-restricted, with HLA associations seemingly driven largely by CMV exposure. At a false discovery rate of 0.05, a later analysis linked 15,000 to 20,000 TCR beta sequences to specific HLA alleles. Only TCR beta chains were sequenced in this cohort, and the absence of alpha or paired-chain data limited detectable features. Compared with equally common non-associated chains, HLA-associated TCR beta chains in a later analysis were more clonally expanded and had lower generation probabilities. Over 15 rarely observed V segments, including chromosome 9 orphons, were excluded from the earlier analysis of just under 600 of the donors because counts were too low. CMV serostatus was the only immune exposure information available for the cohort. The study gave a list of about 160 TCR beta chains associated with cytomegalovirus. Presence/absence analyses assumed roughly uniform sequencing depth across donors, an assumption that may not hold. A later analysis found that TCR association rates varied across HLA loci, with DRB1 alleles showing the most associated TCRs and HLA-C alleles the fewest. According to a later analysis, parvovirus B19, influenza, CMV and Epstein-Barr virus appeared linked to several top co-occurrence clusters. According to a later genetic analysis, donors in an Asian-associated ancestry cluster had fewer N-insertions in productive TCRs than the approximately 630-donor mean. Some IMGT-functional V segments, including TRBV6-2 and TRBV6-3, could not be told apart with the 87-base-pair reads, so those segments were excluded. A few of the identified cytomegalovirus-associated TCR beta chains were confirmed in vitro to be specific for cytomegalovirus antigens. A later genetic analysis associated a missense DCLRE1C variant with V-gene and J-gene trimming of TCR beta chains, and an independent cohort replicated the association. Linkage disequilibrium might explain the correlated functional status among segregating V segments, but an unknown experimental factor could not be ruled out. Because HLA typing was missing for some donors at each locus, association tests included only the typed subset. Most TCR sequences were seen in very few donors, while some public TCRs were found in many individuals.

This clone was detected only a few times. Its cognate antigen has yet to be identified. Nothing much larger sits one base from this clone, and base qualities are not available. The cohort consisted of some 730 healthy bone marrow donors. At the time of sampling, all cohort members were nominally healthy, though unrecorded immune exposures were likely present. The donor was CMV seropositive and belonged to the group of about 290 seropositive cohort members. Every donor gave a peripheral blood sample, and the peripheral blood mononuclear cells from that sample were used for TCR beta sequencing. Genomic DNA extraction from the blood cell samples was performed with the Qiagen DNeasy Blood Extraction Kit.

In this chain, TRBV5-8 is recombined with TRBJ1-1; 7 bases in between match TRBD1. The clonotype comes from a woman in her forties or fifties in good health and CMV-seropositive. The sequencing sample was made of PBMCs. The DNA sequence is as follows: TGTGCCAGCAGATTTACAGGGGTAACTGAAGCTTTCTTT. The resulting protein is CASRFTGVTEAFF.